A single TCR beta chain is shown here with its context. Its antigen is undetermined. V was clipped by 4 bases and J by 5 bases; unmatched bases: 4. CDR1 is MNHEY, CDR2 SVGAGI, per germline. The CDR3 contains 14 residues. Primers included in the PCR were 60 Vbeta and 13 Jbeta primers. Produced via immunoSEQ multiplex PCR; TCRdb's table is partial and in-frame only. The sample shows 150,000 to 200,000 clones, roughly 73% of them seen only once. The sample is drawn from a study of cytomegalovirus exposure and HLA in healthy donors. Study context: From donors who were HLA-typed, an early data release held about 89 million unique TCRs.

Study-wide findings and caveats: Across HLA loci, a later analysis found differing TCR association rates, with DRB1 most and HLA-C fewest. In a later analysis, HLA-associated TCR beta chains were more clonally expanded than equally common others. In a later analysis, at a false discovery rate of 0.05, roughly 16,000 TCR beta sequences matched HLA alleles.

Sequencing was carried out using PBMCs. The TCR originated in a female donor in good health and CMV-seronegative. The rearrangement uses TRBV6-5 and TRBJ2-2; TRBD1 agrees at 7 bases. As DNA, the CDR3 is TGTGCCAGCAGTTTACGACAGGGTACCGGGGAGCTGTTTTTT. Translation gives CASSLRQGTGELFF.